This TCR beta chain was retrieved from a study of cytomegalovirus exposure and HLA in healthy donors. Findings and caveats of the study: Rare TCR sequences predominated, though certain public TCRs were found in many donors. Researchers counted about 150 TCR beta chains as cytomegalovirus-associated. First-cohort TCR clusters were later found to tend to co-occur in the roughly 110 validation repertoires.

Concerning this clone itself: What it recognizes is unknown.

Sequencing used immunoSEQ multiplex PCR; TCRdb keeps in-frame clones, though not all of them. Counted here are some 100,000 clones, roughly 88% occurring once; the ten biggest clones make up over 4%. CDR3 length equals 15 residues. CDR1 is SEHNR, CDR2 FQNEAQ, per germline (reference sequence). V shed 5 bases and J shed 7 bases, with 17 bases lying between them. The source of this sequence is a man aged 18 to 30 in good health and CMV-seronegative. The sample was PBMCs. V gene TRBV7-9 combines with J gene TRBJ1-4; possibly TRBD1 for D (6 bases). The CDR3 loop reads CASSASGLRGEKLFF. In nucleotides, the CDR3 is TGTGCCAGCAGCGCCTCCGGGCTCAGGGGTGAAAAACTGTTTTTT.